One sample yielded the 25 T cell receptor beta chains listed below, sequenced in a study of glioma-infiltrating T cells. The iRepertoire nested amplicon-rescue multiplex PCR amplified TCR alpha and beta CDR3s from RNA. TCRdb reprocessed the multiplex PCR reads with MiXCR, giving one entry per CDR3 protein. This table has roughly 190,000 distinct CDR3 sequences, about 31% appearing once. The specimen was glioma tissue, nonneoplastic brain tissue, or PBMCs (not recorded which). The receptors were sampled from a human donor with low-grade glioma or glioblastoma, undergoing nonglioma brain surgery, or in good health (not recorded which).

The chain uses TRBV4-3 and TRBJ2-1; D is undetermined. This CDR3 region has 16 residues. V lost 0 bases and J lost 11, with 20 bases in between. CDR1 and CDR2 from the germline V gene are LGHNA and YSLEER. CDR3 in DNA: TGCGCCAGCAGCCAAGACCTCCTCGGACGGGTTACGAAGCAGTTCTTC. It encodes CASSQDLLGRVTKQFF.

This clonotype appeared many times. CDR3 bases: TGCAGTGCACCTGGGACTAGCGGGAGCGGGAGCGAGCAGTACTTC. Translated, it gives CSAPGTSGSGSEQYF. The chain is built from TRBV20-1 and TRBJ2-7, with TRBD2 matching 14 bases. CDR3 length: 15 amino acids. The trim removed 6 bases at V and 6 bases at J, leaving 10 bases unmatched. The germline CDR1 and CDR2 sequences are DFQATT and SNEGSKA (reference sequence).

This chain connects TRBV20-1 to TRBJ2-1; 12 nucleotides line up with TRBD2. The CDR3 extends over 16 amino acids. CDR1 is DFQATT, CDR2 SNEGSKA, per germline (reference sequence). V was clipped by 2 bases and J by 4 bases; unmatched bases: 6. CDR3 coding DNA: TGCAGTGCTAGACCGGGCCTAGCGGGAGGGTACAATGAGCAGTTCTTC. It codes for CSARPGLAGGYNEQFF.

This clonotype was seen at least ten times. The gene calls are TRBV27 and TRBJ2-7, with 8 positions matching TRBD2. The CDR3 totals 14 residues. CDR1 MNHEY and CDR2 SMNVEV come from the germline V gene (reference sequence). The V segment lost 4 bases and the J segment 7 bases; nucleotides outside the gene matches: 9. CDR3 residues: CASSWAGGVWEQYF. The CDR3 region has the DNA TGTGCCAGCAGTTGGGCGGGAGGAGTGTGGGAGCAGTACTTC.

A word on this clonotype: This could be a read error, since a much larger clone is one nucleotide away. The chain is built from TRBV2 and TRBJ1-2; D uncertain. This CDR3 comprises 11 residues. V was trimmed by 7 bases and J by 5 bases, leaving 8 bases between them. Germline V lookup: CDR1 SNHLY, CDR2 FYNNEI. CDR3 amino acids: CASNCFYGYTF. For the CDR3, the DNA is TGTGCCAGCAATTGCTTTTATGGCTACACCTTC. Looking up the rest from reference TRBV2 and TRBJ1-2 gives the full variable domain: EPEVTQTPSHQVTQMGQEVILRCVPISNHLYFYWYRQILGQKVEFLVSFYNNEISEKSEIFDDQFSVERPDGSNFTLKIRSTKLEDSAMYFCASNCFYGYTFGSGTRLTVV.

The genes are TRBV25-1 and TRBJ2-7; D is uncertain. Trimming took 7 bases from V and 3 from J, leaving 7 bases between them. CDR1 MGHDK and CDR2 SYGVNS come from the germline V gene. CDR3 length: 11 residues. CDR3 amino acids: CASTAIYEQYF. CDR3 DNA sequence: TGTGCCAGCACTGCCATCTACGAGCAGTACTTC.

This clonotype was observed a single time. The V and J genes are TRBV5-4 and TRBJ2-5; the D gene could be TRBD1 or TRBD2 (5 bases each). The germline V and J ends were trimmed by 4 bases and 5 bases, with 15 bases remaining between them. The CDR3 length is 14 residues. Looked up from germline, CDR1 is SGHNT and CDR2 is YYREEE (reference sequence). CDR3 DNA: TGTGCCAGCAGCCCGGGACGGGGAAGGGAGACCCAGTACTTC. This codes for CASSPGRGRETQYF.

This clonotype appeared many times. V is TRBV7-2 and J is TRBJ2-2; D is unresolved. The CDR3 consists of 15 residues. V lost 3 bases to trimming and J lost 1 base, with 9 bases between them. Germline loops: CDR1 SGHTA, CDR2 FQGNSA. The CDR3 loop reads CASSLTYLNTGELFF. The CDR3 DNA reads TGTGCCAGCAGCTTGACCTACCTGAACACCGGGGAGCTGTTTTTT.

This clonotype was seen at least ten times. The V call is TRBV20-1, the J call TRBJ2-5, with a weak D call TRBD2 (5 bases). Germline-derived CDR1 and CDR2 are DFQATT and SNEGSKA (reference sequence). Trimming removed 6 bases at V and 2 bases at J, with 16 bases between. This CDR3 has 14 amino acids. As DNA, the CDR3 is TGCAGTGCCTATAATATGGGGAGTCAAGAGACCCAGTACTTC. This translates into CSAYNMGSQETQYF.

This clonotype was detected many times. V gene TRBV7-9 combines with J gene TRBJ2-5, with unresolved D. Trimming took 4 bases from V and 2 from J, leaving 14 bases between them. The CDR3 runs 15 residues. Germline loops: CDR1 SEHNR, CDR2 FQNEAQ (reference sequence). CDR3 coding DNA: TGTGCCAGCAGCTCGGCGGACGGTGAGCAAGAGACCCAGTACTTC. Translating gives CASSSADGEQETQYF.

This clonotype came up a few times. This chain connects TRBV5-1 to TRBJ2-5; D tentatively reads TRBD1 or TRBD2 (6 bases each). In germline, CDR1 is SGHRS, CDR2 YFSETQ. This CDR3 contains 16 residues. V lost 0 bases to trimming and J lost 5 bases, with 17 bases between them. The CDR3 nucleotides read TGCGCCAGCAGCTTGGAAGTAGGGGGGTTCACGGAGACCCAGTACTTC. This sequence encodes CASSLEVGGFTETQYF. Complete variable domain (other parts from reference TRBV5-1 and TRBJ2-5): KAGVTQTPRYLIKTRGQQVTLSCSPISGHRSVSWYQQTPGQGLQFLFEYFSETQRNKGNFPGRFSGRQFSNSRSEMNVSTLELGDSALYLCASSLEVGGFTETQYFGPGTRLLVL.

J is TRBJ1-4 and V is TRBV11-1; D unclear. The germline V gene encodes CDR1 SGHAT and CDR2 FQDESV (reference sequence). CDR3 length: 13 residues. Trimming removed 1 base from V and 8 bases from J, with 8 bases in between. The CDR3 DNA follows: TGTGCCAGCAGCTTAGGTTTGAGGGAAAAACTGTTTTTT. Amino acid sequence: CASSLGLREKLFF.

This clonotype was observed many times. The chain joins TRBV20-1 to TRBJ2-5; 14 bases are a match to TRBD2. CDR1 is DFQATT and CDR2 is SNEGSKA in the germline V gene (reference sequence). The ends lost 7 bases at V and 5 bases at J; junction bases unmatched: 6. The CDR3 length is 14 residues. As DNA, the CDR3 is TGCAGTGTCCCGACTAGCGGGAGGGGGGAGACCCAGTACTTC. This codes for CSVPTSGRGETQYF.

Ten or more counts support this clonotype. The chain joins TRBV29-1 to TRBJ1-5; D is ambiguous. Trimming pared 0 bases from V and 0 bases from J, leaving 3 bases between. The CDR3 runs to 13 residues. Per germline, CDR1 SQVTM and CDR2 ANQGSEA. In nucleotides, the CDR3 is TGCAGCGTTGAAGAAAATAGCAATCAGCCCCAGCATTTT. This sequence encodes CSVEENSNQPQHF.

Many counts were recorded for this clonotype. The rearrangement joins TRBV28 to TRBJ2-5; 10 bases agree with TRBD2. Per germline, CDR1 MDHEN and CDR2 SYDVKM. Germline trimming cut 3 bases from V and 4 bases from J; bases unmatched to any gene: 17. This CDR3 comprises 19 residues. This CDR3 is CASSFDSKTSGFTLETQYF. In DNA form, the CDR3 reads TGTGCCAGCAGTTTTGATTCCAAGACTAGCGGGTTTACCCTAGAGACCCAGTACTTC.

The sample holds many counts of this clonotype. V is TRBV7-9 and J is TRBJ2-5; no reliable D call. There are 15 residues in the CDR3. V dropped 8 bases and J dropped 4 bases, with 20 bases sitting between them. CDR1 is SEHNR and CDR2 is FQNEAQ in the germline V gene (reference sequence). CDR3 region: CASQPPLRVGETQYF. DNA for the CDR3: TGTGCCAGCCAACCCCCCCTCCGGGTAGGAGAGACCCAGTACTTC.

This chain connects TRBV5-4 to TRBJ1-6, with D perhaps TRBD1 (5 bases). V lost 3 bases, J lost 6 bases, and 19 bases lay in between. Germline V gene sequence: CDR1 SGHNT, CDR2 YYREEE (reference sequence). This CDR3 has 17 amino acids. Written as DNA, the CDR3 is TGTGCCAGCAGCTCCGACAGTGGAACCGACCTTAATTCACCCCTCCACTTT. It yields the protein CASSSDSGTDLNSPLHF. The variable domain in full, completed from reference TRBV5-4 and TRBJ1-6, reads ETGVTQSPTHLIKTRGQQVTLRCSSQSGHNTVSWYQQALGQGPQFIFQYYREEENGRGNFPPRFSGLQFPNYSSELNVNALELDDSALYLCASSSDSGTDLNSPLHFGNGTRLTVT.

The V call is TRBV6-4, the J call TRBJ2-7; TRBD2 agrees at 9 bases. The germline CDR1 and CDR2 sequences are MRHNA and SNTAGT. The V gene end was trimmed by 6 bases and the J gene end by 3 bases; junction bases not matched to a gene: 6. CDR3 length: 14 residues. CDR3 sequence: CASSFLAGFYEQYF. The CDR3, as DNA: TGTGCCAGCAGCTTCCTAGCGGGGTTCTACGAGCAGTACTTC.

V usage is TRBV7-3 and J usage is TRBJ2-3; 11 bases match TRBD2. Germline V lookup: CDR1 SGHTA, CDR2 FQGTGA. Trimming took 3 bases from V and 2 from J; bases not matched to a gene: 4. This CDR3 region has 16 residues. The DNA for the CDR3 is TGTGCCAGCAGCTTCGGGACTAGCGGATACACAGATACGCAGTATTTT. Translating it yields CASSFGTSGYTDTQYF.

To note about this clonotype: Just one base apart from a much larger clone, this may be a read error. The rearrangement uses TRBV7-2 and TRBJ2-1; either TRBD1 or TRBD2 may supply D (5 bases each). The CDR3 has 16 residues. V was clipped by 5 bases and J by 0 bases, with 14 bases between them. CDR1 is SGHTA and CDR2 is FQGNSA in the germline V gene. The CDR3 DNA sequence: TGTGCCAGCAGCCATTCAGGGAGAACCTCCTACAATGAGCAGTTCTTC. This sequence encodes CASSHSGRTSYNEQFF.

Remarks on this clonotype: The CDR3 ends on some other residue instead of the conserved phenylalanine or tryptophan, so this is likely a read error. This sequence joins TRBV6-2 or TRBV6-3 and TRBJ2-5; D is ambiguous. Trimming shortened V by 6 bases and J by 4 bases, and 9 bases separated the two germline ends. In germline, CDR1 is MNHEY, CDR2 SVGEGT. The CDR3 totals 12 residues. CDR3 amino acids: CASSALGETQYL. The CDR3 DNA reads as TGTGCCAGCAGCGCCCTGGGAGAGACCCAGTACCTC.

This clonotype was found many times. V is TRBV19 and J is TRBJ1-1; D gene unclear. The CDR3 covers 14 residues. Germline V gene lookup returns CDR1 LNHDA and CDR2 SQIVND (reference sequence). The V end was cut by 2 bases, the J end by 0 bases, with 7 bases between. The CDR3: CASSIRVLNTEAFF. The CDR3 nucleotides read TGTGCCAGTAGTATAAGAGTTTTGAACACTGAAGCTTTCTTT.

The chain is built from TRBV27 and TRBJ2-7, with 10 bases aligning to TRBD2. Germline trimming cut 5 bases from V and 7 bases from J; bases unmatched to any gene: 11. The CDR3 contains 15 residues. The germline CDR1 and CDR2 sequences are MNHEY and SMNVEV (reference sequence). The CDR3 sequence: CASSRGLAARGEQYF. DNA of the CDR3: TGTGCCAGCAGTCGCGGACTAGCGGCGAGAGGGGAGCAGTACTTC.

A note on this clonotype: In this CDR3 the conserved last residue, phenylalanine or tryptophan, is missing, so a read error is likely. The DNA is left out, because the CDR3 cannot be placed on it with certainty; the CDR3 is given as TCRdb lists it. This sequence joins TRBV6-5 and TRBJ1-5. Per germline, CDR1 MNHEY and CDR2 SVGAGI. 12 amino acids form the CDR3, both terminal residues included. CDR3 sequence reads: CASSFIEKKKNG.

Worth noting for this clonotype: This may arise from a read error, as a much more abundant clone is one base away. The genes are TRBV28 and TRBJ2-7; 7 nucleotides agree with TRBD2. Germline V CDR1 and CDR2: MDHEN, SYDVKM. The trim removed 4 bases at V and 11 bases at J, leaving 14 bases unmatched. The CDR3 loop spans 14 amino acids. The DNA for the CDR3 is TGTGCCAGCAGTTCCCCCCTACGGGCGGGAGCCAAGTACTTC. It is translated as CASSSPLRAGAKYF.